What follows are 2 T cell receptor beta chains derived from one specimen sequenced in a study of PD-L1 blockade in urothelial cancer (dated 2017 in TCRdb). The time point label, as the study defines it: pretreatment tumor sample. Libraries were constructed by the immunoSEQ multiplex PCR assay. TCRdb carries this immuneACCESS record with in-frame sequences only. Its versions omit some clonotypes, under half of them owing to an unresolved V gene in the studies checked, with the rest unexplained. This sample lists 1,300 or so clones; roughly 38% were detected once. The leading ten clones occupy 7.5% to 8% of the sample. This specimen consisted of tumor tissue, obtained before atezolizumab (anti-PD-L1) treatment. The receptors derive from a man aged 55 to 70 with urothelial cancer.

The V gene is TRBV30, the J gene TRBJ1-3; no clear D. Germline values: CDR1 GTSNPN, CDR2 SVGIG (reference sequence). The CDR3 loop spans 12 amino acids. With 0 bases removed from V and 4 bases from J, the gap between germline ends came to 4 bases. The CDR3 region is CAWSVSGNTIYF. As DNA, the CDR3 is TGTGCCTGGAGTGTTTCGGGAAACACCATATATTTT.

The chain carries TRBV19 and TRBJ1-2; 10 bases are shared with TRBD1. V gave up 5 bases and J gave up 7 bases; unmatched junction bases: 4. The CDR3 consists of 13 residues. Germline V gene lookup returns CDR1 LNHDA and CDR2 SQIVND (reference sequence). The CDR3: CASSQTGGRGYTF. The CDR3 DNA follows: TGTGCCAGTAGTCAGACAGGGGGCCGTGGCTACACCTTC.